The 5 T cell receptor beta chains below were found in one sample sequenced in a study of cytomegalovirus exposure and HLA in healthy donors. Both 60 Vbeta primers and 13 Jbeta primers went into the PCR. Method: immunoSEQ multiplex PCR; TCRdb's copy keeps in-frame clones and lacks some. The sample yields about 220,000 clones, more than 60% seen once. The sequencing sample was made of PBMCs. These TCRs come from a woman under 40 in good health and CMV-seronegative.

The V gene is TRBV30, the J gene TRBJ1-2; TRBD1 matches 7 bases. The CDR3 extends over 12 amino acids. In germline, CDR1 is GTSNPN, CDR2 SVGIG (reference sequence). Unmatched junction bases numbered 4, after V lost 2 bases and J lost 7 bases. CDR3 bases: TGTGCCTGGAGTTCCCACAGGGGTGGCTACACCTTC. Translated, it gives CAWSSHRGGYTF.

V and J are TRBV6-5 and TRBJ1-1, with D possibly TRBD1 on 5 matching bases. This CDR3 has 13 amino acids. The V gene lost 4 bases and the J gene lost 5 bases, with 11 bases spanning the gap. Germline assignment: CDR1 MNHEY and CDR2 SVGAGI. The CDR3 DNA sequence: TGTGCCAGCAGTTCTACGGGGGAGACTGAAGCTTTCTTT. Its translation: CASSSTGETEAFF.

This chain links TRBV30 with TRBJ1-1; a possible D gene is TRBD1 (6 bases). The germline V gene encodes CDR1 GTSNPN and CDR2 SVGIG (reference sequence). V was cut by 2 bases and J by 1 base, with 17 bases left in between. This CDR3 is 16 amino acids long. The CDR3 loop reads CAWSPASDSRNTEAFF. The CDR3 DNA is TGTGCCTGGAGTCCCGCGTCGGACAGCCGGAACACTGAAGCTTTCTTT.

Only one count was recorded for this clone. V usage is TRBV27 and J usage is TRBJ1-5; the D gene is possibly TRBD1 (5 bases). The CDR3 has 14 residues. Germline V CDR1 and CDR2: MNHEY, SMNVEV (reference sequence). Trimming took 5 bases from V and 4 from J, leaving 12 bases between them. The CDR3 region is CASSPWGGNQPQHF. The CDR3 nucleotides read TGTGCCAGCAGTCCCTGGGGGGGAAATCAGCCCCAGCATTTT.

V is TRBV11-3 and J is TRBJ2-7, with a weak D call TRBD2 (6 bases). The CDR3 loop spans 15 amino acids. Trimming shortened V by 5 bases and J by 4 bases, and 18 bases separated the two germline ends. Germline V lookup: CDR1 SGHNT, CDR2 YENEEA. The CDR3 DNA reads as TGTGCCAGCAGCCCCTCACCAGGTGGGGGGTACGAGCAGTACTTC. Its translation: CASSPSPGGGYEQYF.